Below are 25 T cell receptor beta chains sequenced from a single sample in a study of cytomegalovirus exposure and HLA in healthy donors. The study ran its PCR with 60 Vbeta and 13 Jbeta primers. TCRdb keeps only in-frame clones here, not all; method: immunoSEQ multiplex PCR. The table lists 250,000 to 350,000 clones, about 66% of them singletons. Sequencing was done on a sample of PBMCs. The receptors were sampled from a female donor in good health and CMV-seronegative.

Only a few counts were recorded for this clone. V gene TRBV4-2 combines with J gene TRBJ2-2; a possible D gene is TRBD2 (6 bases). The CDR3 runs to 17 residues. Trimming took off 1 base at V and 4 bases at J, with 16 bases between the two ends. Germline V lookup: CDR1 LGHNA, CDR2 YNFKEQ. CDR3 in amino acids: CASSQVGKGGSTGELFF. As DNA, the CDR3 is TGTGCCAGCAGCCAAGTAGGAAAGGGAGGAAGCACCGGGGAGCTGTTTTTT.

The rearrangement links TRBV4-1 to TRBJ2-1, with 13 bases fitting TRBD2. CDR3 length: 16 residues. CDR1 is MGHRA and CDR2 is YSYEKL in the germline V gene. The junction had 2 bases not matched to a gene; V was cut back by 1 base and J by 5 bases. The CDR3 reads CASSQGGLAGNNEQFF. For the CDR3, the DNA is TGCGCCAGCAGCCAAGGGGGACTAGCGGGAAACAATGAGCAGTTCTTC.

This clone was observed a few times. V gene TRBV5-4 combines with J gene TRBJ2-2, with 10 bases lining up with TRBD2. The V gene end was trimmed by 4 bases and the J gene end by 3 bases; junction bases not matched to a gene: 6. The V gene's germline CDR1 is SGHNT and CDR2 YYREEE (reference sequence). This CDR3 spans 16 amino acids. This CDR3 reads CASSRTSGKDTGELFF. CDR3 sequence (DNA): TGTGCCAGCAGCAGAACTAGCGGGAAGGACACCGGGGAGCTGTTTTTT.

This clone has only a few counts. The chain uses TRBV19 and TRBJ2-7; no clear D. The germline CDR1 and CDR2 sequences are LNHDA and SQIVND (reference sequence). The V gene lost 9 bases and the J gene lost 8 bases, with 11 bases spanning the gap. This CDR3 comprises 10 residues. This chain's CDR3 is CASNRRKQYF. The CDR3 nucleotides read TGTGCCAGCAACCGTAGAAAGCAGTACTTC.

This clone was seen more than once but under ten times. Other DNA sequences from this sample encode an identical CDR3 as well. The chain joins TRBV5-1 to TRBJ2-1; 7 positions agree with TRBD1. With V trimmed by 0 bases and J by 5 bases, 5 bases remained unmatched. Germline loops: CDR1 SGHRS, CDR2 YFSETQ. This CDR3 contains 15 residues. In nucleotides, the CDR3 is TGCGCCAGCAGCTTGGACAGGGGCCAAAACAATGAGCAGTTCTTC. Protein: CASSLDRGQNNEQFF. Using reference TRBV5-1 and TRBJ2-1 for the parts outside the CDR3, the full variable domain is KAGVTQTPRYLIKTRGQQVTLSCSPISGHRSVSWYQQTPGQGLQFLFEYFSETQRNKGNFPGRFSGRQFSNSRSEMNVSTLELGDSALYLCASSLDRGQNNEQFFGPGTRLTVL.

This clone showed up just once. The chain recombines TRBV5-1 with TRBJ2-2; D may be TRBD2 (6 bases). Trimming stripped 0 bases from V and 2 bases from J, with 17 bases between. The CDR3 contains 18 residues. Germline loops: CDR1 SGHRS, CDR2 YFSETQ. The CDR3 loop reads CASSLASGTPLNTGELFF. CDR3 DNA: TGCGCCAGCAGCTTGGCCTCCGGGACTCCCTTAAACACCGGGGAGCTGTTTTTT.

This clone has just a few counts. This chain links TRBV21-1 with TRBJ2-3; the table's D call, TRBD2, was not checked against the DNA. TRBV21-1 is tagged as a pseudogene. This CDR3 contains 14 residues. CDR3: CASSNGGSTDTQYF. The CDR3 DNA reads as TGTGCCAGCAGCAACGGCGGTAGCACAGATACGCAGTATTTT.

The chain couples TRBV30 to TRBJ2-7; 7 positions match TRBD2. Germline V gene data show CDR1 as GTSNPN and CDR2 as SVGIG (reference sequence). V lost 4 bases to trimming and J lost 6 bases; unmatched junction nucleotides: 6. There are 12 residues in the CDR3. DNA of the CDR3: TGTGCCTGGAATGAGGGCGGGGGCGAGCAGTACTTC. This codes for CAWNEGGGEQYF.

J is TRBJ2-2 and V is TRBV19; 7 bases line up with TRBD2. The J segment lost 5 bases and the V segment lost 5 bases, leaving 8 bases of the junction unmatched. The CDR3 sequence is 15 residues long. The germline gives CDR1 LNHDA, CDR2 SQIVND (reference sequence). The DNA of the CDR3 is TGTGCCAGTAGTTCGGCGGGAGTGGGGACCGGGGAGCTGTTTTTT. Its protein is CASSSAGVGTGELFF.

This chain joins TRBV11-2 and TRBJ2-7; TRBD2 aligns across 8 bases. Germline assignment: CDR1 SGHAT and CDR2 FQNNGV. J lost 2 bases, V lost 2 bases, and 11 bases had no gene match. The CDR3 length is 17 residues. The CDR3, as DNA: TGTGCCAGCAGCTTATCCCCAATCGGGGGGGGAGCCTACGAGCAGTACTTC. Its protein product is CASSLSPIGGGAYEQYF.

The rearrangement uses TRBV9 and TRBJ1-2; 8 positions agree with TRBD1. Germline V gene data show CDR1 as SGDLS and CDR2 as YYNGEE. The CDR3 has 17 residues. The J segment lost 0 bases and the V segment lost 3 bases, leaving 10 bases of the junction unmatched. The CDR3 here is CASSERTGRNANYGYTF. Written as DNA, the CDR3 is TGTGCCAGCAGCGAGCGGACAGGGAGGAACGCTAACTATGGCTACACCTTC. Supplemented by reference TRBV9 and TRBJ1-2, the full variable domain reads DSGVTQTPKHLITATGQRVTLRCSPRSGDLSVYWYQQSLDQGLQFLIQYYNGEERAKGNILERFSAQQFPDLHSELNLSSLELGDSALYFCASSERTGRNANYGYTFGSGTRLTVV.

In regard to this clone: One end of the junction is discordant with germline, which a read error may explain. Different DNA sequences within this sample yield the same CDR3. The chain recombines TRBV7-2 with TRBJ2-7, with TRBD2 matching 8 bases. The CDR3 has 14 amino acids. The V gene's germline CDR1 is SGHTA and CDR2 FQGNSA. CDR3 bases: TGTGCTAGCAGATACGGCGGGGGGCCCGAGGAGCAGTACTTC. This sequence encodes CASRYGGGPEEQYF.

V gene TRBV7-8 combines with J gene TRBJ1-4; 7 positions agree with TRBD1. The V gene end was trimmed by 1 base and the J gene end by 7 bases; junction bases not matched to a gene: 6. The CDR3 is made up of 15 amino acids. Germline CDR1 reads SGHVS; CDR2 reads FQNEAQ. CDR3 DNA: TGTGCCAGCAGCTTAGGGGACCGGGACAGTGAAAAACTGTTTTTT. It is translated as CASSLGDRDSEKLFF.

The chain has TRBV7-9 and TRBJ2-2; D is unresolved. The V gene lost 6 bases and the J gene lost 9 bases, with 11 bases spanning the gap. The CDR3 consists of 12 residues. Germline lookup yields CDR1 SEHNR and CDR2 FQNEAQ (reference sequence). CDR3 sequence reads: CASRLTDWELFF. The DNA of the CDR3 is TGTGCCAGCAGGTTGACTGACTGGGAGCTGTTTTTT.

CDR3 residues: CASSSRLAGPNEQFF. CDR3 in DNA: TGTGCCAGCAGCTCTAGACTAGCGGGGCCCAATGAGCAGTTCTTC. J is TRBJ2-1 and V is TRBV7-3; 11 bases line up with TRBD2. Germline assignment: CDR1 SGHTA and CDR2 FQGTGA. With 4 bases clipped from V and 6 bases from J, the junction kept 5 bases outside the gene matches. This CDR3 is built from 15 residues. The full variable domain, rest sourced from reference TRBV7-3 and TRBJ2-1, is GAGVSQTPSNKVTEKGKYVELRCDPISGHTALYWYRQSLGQGPEFLIYFQGTGAADDSGLPNDRFFAVRPEGSVSTLKIQRTERGDSAVYLCASSSRLAGPNEQFFGPGTRLTVL.

CDR3: CASSIVRWGDGYTF. The CDR3 nucleotides are TGTGCCAGTAGTATAGTGAGGTGGGGAGATGGCTACACCTTC. The rearrangement links TRBV19 to TRBJ1-2; D gene uncertain. V gave up 1 base and J gave up 6 bases, with 12 bases separating them. The CDR3 consists of 14 residues. Germline V gene data show CDR1 as LNHDA and CDR2 as SQIVND (reference sequence).

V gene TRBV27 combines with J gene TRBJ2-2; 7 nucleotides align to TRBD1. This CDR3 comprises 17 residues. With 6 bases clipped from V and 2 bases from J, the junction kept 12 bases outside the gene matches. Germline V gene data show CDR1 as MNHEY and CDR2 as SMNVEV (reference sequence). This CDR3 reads CASSQTGAKTNTGELFF. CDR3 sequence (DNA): TGTGCCAGCAGCCAAACAGGGGCCAAGACTAACACCGGGGAGCTGTTTTTT.

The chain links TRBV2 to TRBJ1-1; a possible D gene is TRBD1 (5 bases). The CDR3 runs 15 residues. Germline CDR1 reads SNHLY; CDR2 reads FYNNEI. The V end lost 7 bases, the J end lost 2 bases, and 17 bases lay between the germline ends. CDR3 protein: CASTLRSGLNTEAFF. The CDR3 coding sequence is TGTGCCAGCACCCTAAGGTCAGGGCTTAACACTGAAGCTTTCTTT.

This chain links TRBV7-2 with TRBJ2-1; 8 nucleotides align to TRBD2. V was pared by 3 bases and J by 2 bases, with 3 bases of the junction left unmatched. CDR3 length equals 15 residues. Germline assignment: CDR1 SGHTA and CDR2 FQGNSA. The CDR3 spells CASSFAAGAYNEQFF. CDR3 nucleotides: TGTGCCAGCAGCTTTGCAGCGGGAGCCTACAATGAGCAGTTCTTC. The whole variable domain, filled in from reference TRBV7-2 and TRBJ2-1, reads GAGVSQSPSNKVTEKGKDVELRCDPISGHTALYWYRQSLGQGLEFLIYFQGNSAPDKSGLPSDRFSAERTGGSVSTLTIQRTQQEDSAVYLCASSFAAGAYNEQFFGPGTRLTVL.

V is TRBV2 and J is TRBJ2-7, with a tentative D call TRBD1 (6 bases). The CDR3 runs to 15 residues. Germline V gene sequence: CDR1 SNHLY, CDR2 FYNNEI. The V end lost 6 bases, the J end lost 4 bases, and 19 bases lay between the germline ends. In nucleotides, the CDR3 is TGTGCCAGCAGACTAAGGGGGTCAGGTCCTTACGAGCAGTACTTC. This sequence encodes CASRLRGSGPYEQYF. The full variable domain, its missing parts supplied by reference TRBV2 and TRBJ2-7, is EPEVTQTPSHQVTQMGQEVILRCVPISNHLYFYWYRQILGQKVEFLVSFYNNEISEKSEIFDDQFSVERPDGSNFTLKIRSTKLEDSAMYFCASRLRGSGPYEQYFGPGTRLTVT.

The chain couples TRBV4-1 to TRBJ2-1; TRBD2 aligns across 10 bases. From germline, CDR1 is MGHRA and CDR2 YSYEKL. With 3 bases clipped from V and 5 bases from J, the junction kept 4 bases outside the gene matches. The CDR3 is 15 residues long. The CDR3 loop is CASSHPSGGNNEQFF. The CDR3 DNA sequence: TGCGCCAGCAGCCATCCTAGCGGGGGAAACAATGAGCAGTTCTTC.

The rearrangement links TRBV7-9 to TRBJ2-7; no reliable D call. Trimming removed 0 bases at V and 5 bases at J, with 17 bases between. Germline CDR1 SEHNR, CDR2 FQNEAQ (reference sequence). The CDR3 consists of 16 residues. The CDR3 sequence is CASSLAGARGRHEQYF. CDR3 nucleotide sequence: TGTGCCAGCAGCTTAGCGGGTGCTAGAGGTAGACACGAGCAGTACTTC.

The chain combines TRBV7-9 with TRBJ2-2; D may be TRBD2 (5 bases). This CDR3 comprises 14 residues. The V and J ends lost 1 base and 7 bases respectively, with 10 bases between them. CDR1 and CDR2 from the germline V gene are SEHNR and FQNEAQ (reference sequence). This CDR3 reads CASSLELAGGELFF. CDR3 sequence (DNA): TGTGCCAGCAGCTTAGAGCTAGCTGGCGGGGAGCTGTTTTTT.

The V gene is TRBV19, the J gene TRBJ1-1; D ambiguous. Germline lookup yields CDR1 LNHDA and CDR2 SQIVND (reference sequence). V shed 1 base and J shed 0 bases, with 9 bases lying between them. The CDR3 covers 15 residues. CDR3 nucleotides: TGTGCCAGTAGTATAGCGCCCGGTATGAACACTGAAGCTTTCTTT. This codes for CASSIAPGMNTEAFF.

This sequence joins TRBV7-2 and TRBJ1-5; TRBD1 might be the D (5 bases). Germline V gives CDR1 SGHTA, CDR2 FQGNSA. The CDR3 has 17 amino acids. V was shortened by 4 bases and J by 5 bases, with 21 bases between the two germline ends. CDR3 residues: CASSWTGDRLGHQPQHF. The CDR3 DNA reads TGTGCCAGCAGCTGGACCGGGGACCGACTAGGCCATCAGCCCCAGCATTTT.